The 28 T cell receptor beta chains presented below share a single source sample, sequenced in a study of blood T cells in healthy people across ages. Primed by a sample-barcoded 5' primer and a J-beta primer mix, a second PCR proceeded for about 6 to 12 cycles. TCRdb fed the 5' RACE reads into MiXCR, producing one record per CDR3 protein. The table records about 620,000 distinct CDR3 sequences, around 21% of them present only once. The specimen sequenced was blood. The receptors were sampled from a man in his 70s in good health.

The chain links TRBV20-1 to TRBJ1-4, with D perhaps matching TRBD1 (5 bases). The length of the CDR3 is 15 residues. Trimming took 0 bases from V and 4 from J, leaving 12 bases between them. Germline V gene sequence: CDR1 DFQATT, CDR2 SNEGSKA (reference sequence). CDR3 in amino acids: CSARDGDRSNEKLFF. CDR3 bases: TGCAGTGCTAGAGATGGAGACAGAAGTAATGAAAAACTGTTTTTT.

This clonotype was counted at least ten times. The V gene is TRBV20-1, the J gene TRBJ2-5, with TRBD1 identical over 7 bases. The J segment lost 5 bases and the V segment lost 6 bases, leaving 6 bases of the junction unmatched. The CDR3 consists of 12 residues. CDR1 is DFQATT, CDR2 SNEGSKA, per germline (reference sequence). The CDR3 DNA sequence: TGCAGTGCGCAACAGGGGTGGGAGACCCAGTACTTC. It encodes CSAQQGWETQYF.

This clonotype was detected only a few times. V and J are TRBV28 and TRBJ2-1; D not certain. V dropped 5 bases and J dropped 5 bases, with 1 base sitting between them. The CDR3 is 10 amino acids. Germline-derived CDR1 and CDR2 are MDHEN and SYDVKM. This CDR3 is CASSDNEQFF. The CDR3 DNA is TGTGCCAGCAGTGACAATGAGCAGTTCTTC.

CDR3 coding DNA: TGCAGTGCTAGAGATCTACAGGGGGCGCATGGCTACACCTTC. It is translated as CSARDLQGAHGYTF. This chain joins TRBV20-1 and TRBJ1-2; 9 bases map to TRBD1. V lost 0 bases and J lost 6; bases outside the gene matches: 5. In germline, CDR1 is DFQATT, CDR2 SNEGSKA (reference sequence). There are 14 residues in the CDR3.

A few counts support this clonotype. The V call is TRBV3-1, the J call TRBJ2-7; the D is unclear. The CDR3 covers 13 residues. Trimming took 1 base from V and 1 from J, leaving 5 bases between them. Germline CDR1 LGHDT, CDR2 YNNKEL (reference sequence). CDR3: CASSQVASYEQYF. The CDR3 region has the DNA TGTGCCAGCAGCCAAGTCGCGTCCTACGAGCAGTACTTC.

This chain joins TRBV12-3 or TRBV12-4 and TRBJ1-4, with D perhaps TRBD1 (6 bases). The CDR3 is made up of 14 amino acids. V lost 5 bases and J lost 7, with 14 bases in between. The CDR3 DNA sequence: TGTGCCAGCAGTGAAACAGGGTCGGTTGAAAAACTGTTTTTT. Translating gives CASSETGSVEKLFF.

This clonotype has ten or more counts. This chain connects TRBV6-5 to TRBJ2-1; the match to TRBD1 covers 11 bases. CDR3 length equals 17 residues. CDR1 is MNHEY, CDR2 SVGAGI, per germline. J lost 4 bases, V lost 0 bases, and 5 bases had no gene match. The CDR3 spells CASSYSGTGGIYNEQFF. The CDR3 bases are TGTGCCAGCAGTTACTCCGGGACAGGGGGTATTTACAATGAGCAGTTCTTC.

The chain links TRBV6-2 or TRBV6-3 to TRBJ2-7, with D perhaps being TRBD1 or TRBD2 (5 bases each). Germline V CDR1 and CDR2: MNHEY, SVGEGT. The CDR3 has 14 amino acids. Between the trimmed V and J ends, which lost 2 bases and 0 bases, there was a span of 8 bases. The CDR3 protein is CASSYAGSSYEQYF. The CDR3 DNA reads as TGTGCCAGCAGTTACGCAGGGAGCTCCTACGAGCAGTACTTC.

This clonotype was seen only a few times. The CDR3 DNA follows: TGTGCCAGCTCACCGGACAGCGGGATCTACGAGCAGTACTTC. It is translated as CASSPDSGIYEQYF. The chain has TRBV18 and TRBJ2-7; a possible D gene is TRBD2 (7 bases). There are 14 residues in the CDR3. V was clipped by 3 bases and J by 3 bases, with 12 bases between them. Per the germline V gene, CDR1 is KGHSH and CDR2 is LQKENI.

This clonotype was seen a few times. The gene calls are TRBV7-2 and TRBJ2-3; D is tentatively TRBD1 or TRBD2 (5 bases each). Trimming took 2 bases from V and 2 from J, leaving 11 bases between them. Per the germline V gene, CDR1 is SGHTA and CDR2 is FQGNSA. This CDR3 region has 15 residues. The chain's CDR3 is CASSLNGAYTDTQYF. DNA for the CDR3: TGTGCCAGCAGCTTAAACGGGGCCTACACAGATACGCAGTATTTT.

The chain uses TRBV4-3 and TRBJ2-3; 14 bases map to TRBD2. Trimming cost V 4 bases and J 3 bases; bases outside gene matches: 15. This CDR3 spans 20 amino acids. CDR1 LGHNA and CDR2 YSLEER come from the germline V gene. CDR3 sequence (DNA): TGCGCCAGCAGCCTAAGTCCCGGGACTAGCGGGAGTTATATTACAGATACGCAGTATTTT. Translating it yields CASSLSPGTSGSYITDTQYF.

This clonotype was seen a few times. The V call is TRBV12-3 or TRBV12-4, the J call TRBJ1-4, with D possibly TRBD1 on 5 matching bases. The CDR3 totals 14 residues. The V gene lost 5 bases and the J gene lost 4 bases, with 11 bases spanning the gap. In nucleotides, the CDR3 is TGTGCCAGCAGTCTAAACCAGGGTAATGAAAAACTGTTTTTT. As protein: CASSLNQGNEKLFF.

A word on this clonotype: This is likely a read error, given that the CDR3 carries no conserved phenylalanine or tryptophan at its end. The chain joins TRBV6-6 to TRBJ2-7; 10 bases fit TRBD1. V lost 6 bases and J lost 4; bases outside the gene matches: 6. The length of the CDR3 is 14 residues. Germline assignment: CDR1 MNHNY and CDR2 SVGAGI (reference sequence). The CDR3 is CASRERTGGYEQYS. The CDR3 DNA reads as TGTGCCAGCAGGGAACGGACAGGGGGTTACGAGCAGTACTCC.

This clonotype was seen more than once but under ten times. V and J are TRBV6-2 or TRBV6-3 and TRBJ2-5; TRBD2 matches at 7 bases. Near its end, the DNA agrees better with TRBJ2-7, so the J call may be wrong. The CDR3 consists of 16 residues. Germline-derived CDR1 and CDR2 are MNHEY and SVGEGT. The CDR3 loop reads CASSLIGGDLAYEQYF. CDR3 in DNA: TGTGCCAGCAGCCTCATTGGGGGGGACTTGGCCTACGAGCAGTACTTC.

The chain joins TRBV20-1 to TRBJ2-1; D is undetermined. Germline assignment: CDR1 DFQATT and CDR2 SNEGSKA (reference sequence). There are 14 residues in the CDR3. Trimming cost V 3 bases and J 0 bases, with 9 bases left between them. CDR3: CSASQESSYNEQFF. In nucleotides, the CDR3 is TGCAGTGCTAGTCAGGAGAGCTCCTACAATGAGCAGTTCTTC.

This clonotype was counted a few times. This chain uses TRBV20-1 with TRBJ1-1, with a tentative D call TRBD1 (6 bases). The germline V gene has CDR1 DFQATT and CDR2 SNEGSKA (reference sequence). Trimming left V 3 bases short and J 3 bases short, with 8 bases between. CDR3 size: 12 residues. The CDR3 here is CSASRGDTEAFF. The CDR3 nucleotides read TGCAGTGCTAGTAGGGGGGACACTGAAGCTTTCTTT.

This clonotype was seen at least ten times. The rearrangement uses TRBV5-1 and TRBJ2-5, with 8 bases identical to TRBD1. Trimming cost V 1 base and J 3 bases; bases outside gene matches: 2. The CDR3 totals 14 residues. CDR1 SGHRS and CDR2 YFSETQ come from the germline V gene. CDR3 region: CASSLTGGKETQYF. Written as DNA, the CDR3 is TGCGCCAGCAGCTTGACAGGGGGAAAAGAGACCCAGTACTTC.

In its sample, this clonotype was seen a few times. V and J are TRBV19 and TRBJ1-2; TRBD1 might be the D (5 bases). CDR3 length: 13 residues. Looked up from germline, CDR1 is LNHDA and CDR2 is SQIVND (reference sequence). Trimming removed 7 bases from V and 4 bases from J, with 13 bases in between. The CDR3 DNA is TGTGCCAGTACCCTGGGACGGGGCTATGGCTACACCTTC. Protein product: CASTLGRGYGYTF.

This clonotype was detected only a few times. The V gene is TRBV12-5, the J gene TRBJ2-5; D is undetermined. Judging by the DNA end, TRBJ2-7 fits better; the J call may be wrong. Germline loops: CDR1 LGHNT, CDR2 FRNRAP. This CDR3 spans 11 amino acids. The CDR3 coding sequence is TGTGCTAGTGGTGGAAGATACGAGCAGTACTTC. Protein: CASGGRYEQYF.

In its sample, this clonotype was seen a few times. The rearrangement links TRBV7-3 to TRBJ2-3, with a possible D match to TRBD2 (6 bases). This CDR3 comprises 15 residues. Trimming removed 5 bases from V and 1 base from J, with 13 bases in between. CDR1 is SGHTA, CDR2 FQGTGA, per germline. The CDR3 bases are TGTGCCAGCAGCCCAGACGGGAGACGCACAGATACGCAGTATTTT. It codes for CASSPDGRRTDTQYF.

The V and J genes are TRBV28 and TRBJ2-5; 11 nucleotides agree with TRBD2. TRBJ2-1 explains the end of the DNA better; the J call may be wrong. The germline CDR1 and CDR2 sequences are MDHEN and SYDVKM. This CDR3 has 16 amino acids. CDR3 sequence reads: CASSLLLAGVLYEQFF. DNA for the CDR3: TGTGCCAGCAGTCTCTTACTAGCGGGAGTTTTATATGAGCAGTTCTTC.

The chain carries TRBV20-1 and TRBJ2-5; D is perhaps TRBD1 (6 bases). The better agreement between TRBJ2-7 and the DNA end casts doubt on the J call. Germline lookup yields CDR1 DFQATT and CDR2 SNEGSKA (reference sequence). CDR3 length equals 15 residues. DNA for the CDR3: TGCAGTGCTAGAGTTCGGACAGACGCATCCTACGAGCAGTACTTC. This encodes CSARVRTDASYEQYF.

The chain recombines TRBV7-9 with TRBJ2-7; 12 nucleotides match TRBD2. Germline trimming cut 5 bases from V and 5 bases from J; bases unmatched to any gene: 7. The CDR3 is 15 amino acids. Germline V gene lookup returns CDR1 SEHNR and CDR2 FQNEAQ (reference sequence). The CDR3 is CASSHRLAGENEQYF. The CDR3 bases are TGTGCCAGCAGCCACAGACTAGCGGGAGAGAACGAGCAGTACTTC.

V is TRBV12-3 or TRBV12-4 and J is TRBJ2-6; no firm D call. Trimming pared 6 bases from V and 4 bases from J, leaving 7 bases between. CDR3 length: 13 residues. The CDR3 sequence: CASSREGANVLTF. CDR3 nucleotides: TGTGCCAGCAGCCGAGAAGGGGCCAACGTCCTGACTTTC.

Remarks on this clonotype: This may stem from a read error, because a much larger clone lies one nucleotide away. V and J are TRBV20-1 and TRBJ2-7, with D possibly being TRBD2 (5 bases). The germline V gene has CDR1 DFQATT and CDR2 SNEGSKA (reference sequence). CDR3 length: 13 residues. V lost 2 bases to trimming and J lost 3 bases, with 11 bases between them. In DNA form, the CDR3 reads TGCAGTGCTAGAATACTAGTGGGCTACGAGCAGTACTTC. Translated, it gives CSARILVGYEQYF.

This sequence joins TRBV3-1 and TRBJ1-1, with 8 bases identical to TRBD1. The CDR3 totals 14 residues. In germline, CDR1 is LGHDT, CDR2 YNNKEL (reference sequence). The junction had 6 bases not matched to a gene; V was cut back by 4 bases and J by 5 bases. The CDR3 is CASSPRTGQTEAFF. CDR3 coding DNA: TGTGCCAGCAGCCCCCGGACAGGGCAAACTGAAGCTTTCTTT.

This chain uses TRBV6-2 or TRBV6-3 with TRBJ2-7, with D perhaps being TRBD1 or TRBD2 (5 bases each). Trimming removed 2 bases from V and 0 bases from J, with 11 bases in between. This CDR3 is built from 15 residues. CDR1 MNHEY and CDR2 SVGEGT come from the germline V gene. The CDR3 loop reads CASSYPGLSSYEQYF. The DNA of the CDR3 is TGTGCCAGCAGTTACCCGGGGCTGAGCTCCTACGAGCAGTACTTC.

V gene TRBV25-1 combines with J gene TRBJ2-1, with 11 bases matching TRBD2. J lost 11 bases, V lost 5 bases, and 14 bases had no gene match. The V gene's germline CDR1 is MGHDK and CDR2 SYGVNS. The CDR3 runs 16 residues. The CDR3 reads CASSSSGTSGLGKQFF. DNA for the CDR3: TGTGCCAGCAGTTCCTCCGGGACTAGCGGTCTGGGGAAGCAGTTCTTC.